These 13 T cell receptor beta chains originate from one sample sequenced in a study of identical twins. TCRdb analysed the 5' RACE reads with MiXCR anew, one entry per CDR3 protein. Found here are about 900,000 distinct CDR3 sequences, around an eighth of them singletons; the top ten hold around 1.5%. These data were likewise used in another study, on yellow fever vaccine responses in identical twins.

Sequencing was performed on PBMCs. The receptors stem from a woman aged 18-29 years in good health.

This clonotype was observed a few times. The J gene is TRBJ2-1, the V gene TRBV12-3 or TRBV12-4, with D tentatively TRBD1 (6 bases). V gave up 7 bases and J gave up 6 bases, with 19 bases separating them. This CDR3 comprises 15 residues. CDR3 DNA sequence: TGTGCCAGCAACGAAGGACAGCGGTCAAGCAATGAGCAGTTCTTC. Residues: CASNEGQRSSNEQFF.

The rearrangement uses TRBV15 and TRBJ2-3; TRBD2 aligns across 7 bases. The CDR3 totals 16 residues. Germline V gene data show CDR1 as LNHNV and CDR2 as YYDKDF (reference sequence). The V segment lost 0 bases and the J segment 0 bases; nucleotides outside the gene matches: 3. The CDR3 nucleotides read TGTGCCACCAGCAGAGATGGGACTACCAGCACAGATACGCAGTATTTT. Translating it yields CATSRDGTTSTDTQYF.

The chain joins TRBV6-5 to TRBJ2-6; no firm D call. Deletions cut 0 bases from V and 0 bases from J, with 12 bases between. Germline V gives CDR1 MNHEY, CDR2 SVGAGI. This CDR3 comprises 18 residues. This CDR3 is CASSYSGRSDSGANVLTF. The CDR3 coding sequence is TGTGCCAGCAGTTACTCTGGCAGGTCCGACTCTGGGGCCAACGTCCTGACTTTC.

This clonotype was detected only a few times. The gene calls are TRBV2 and TRBJ2-7; 8 nucleotides match TRBD1. CDR1 is SNHLY and CDR2 is FYNNEI in the germline V gene. Trimming took 10 bases from V and 3 from J; bases not matched to a gene: 14. This CDR3 contains 15 residues. The CDR3 region is CATRSTGTGFYEQYF. The CDR3 DNA reads TGTGCCACCCGATCCACCGGGACAGGTTTCTACGAGCAGTACTTC.

The chain recombines TRBV6-2 or TRBV6-3 with TRBJ2-7; TRBD2 matches at 7 bases. The trim removed 5 bases at V and 0 bases at J, leaving 10 bases unmatched. Germline assignment: CDR1 MNHEY and CDR2 SVGEGT. The CDR3 runs 16 residues. CDR3 region: CASSRRAGQSSYEQYV. The CDR3 DNA reads as TGTGCCAGCAGTCGAAGAGCGGGGCAAAGCTCCTACGAGCAGTACGTC.

This clonotype was recorded at least ten times. This sequence joins TRBV20-1 and TRBJ1-2; D not resolved. CDR1 and CDR2 from the germline V gene are DFQATT and SNEGSKA (reference sequence). The CDR3 loop spans 12 amino acids. The CDR3 loop reads CSAVVGEVDYTF. The CDR3 nucleotides are TGCAGCGCAGTGGTGGGCGAGGTTGACTACACCTTC.

A few counts support this clonotype. The chain joins TRBV6-2 or TRBV6-3 to TRBJ2-1; TRBD1 agrees at 7 bases. The CDR3 contains 17 residues. CDR1 is MNHEY, CDR2 SVGEGT, per germline. V dropped 5 bases and J dropped 4; count of bases not matched to a gene: 14. The DNA of the CDR3 is TGTGCCAGCAGTCAATCGACAGGGCCCTCGAGATACAATGAGCAGTTCTTC. This translates into CASSQSTGPSRYNEQFF.

The gene calls are TRBV12-3 or TRBV12-4 and TRBJ2-2; D not certain. With 2 bases removed from V and 3 bases from J, the gap between germline ends came to 7 bases. This CDR3 has 14 amino acids. This CDR3 reads CASSLNADTGELFF. As DNA, the CDR3 is TGTGCCAGCAGTTTAAACGCGGACACCGGGGAGCTGTTTTTT.

The chain is built from TRBV6-6 and TRBJ2-1; TRBD2 might be the D (7 bases). The V end was cut by 6 bases, the J end by 9 bases, with 15 bases between. Per germline, CDR1 MNHNY and CDR2 SVGAGI (reference sequence). The CDR3 is 13 residues long. CDR3 nucleotide sequence: TGTGCCAGCAGAAAACAGGGAGGGAGTGAGCAGTTCTTC. It codes for CASRKQGGSEQFF.

This clonotype has only a few counts. The chain joins TRBV12-3 or TRBV12-4 to TRBJ1-5; 7 bases are shared with TRBD1. This CDR3 has 16 amino acids. V dropped 6 bases and J dropped 1; count of bases not matched to a gene: 9. The DNA of the CDR3 is TGTGCCAGCAGGCGAGCCGACAGGGAAAGCAATCAGCCCCAGCATTTT. Residues: CASRRADRESNQPQHF.

This clonotype appeared many times. One end of the junction varies from germline; a read error may be responsible. This chain connects TRBV5-1 to TRBJ2-2; no reliable D call. There are 15 residues in the CDR3. Germline values: CDR1 SGHRS, CDR2 YFSETQ. For the CDR3, the DNA is TGTGCCAGCAGCTTAGATGGGGTCAACACCGGGGAGCTGTTTTTT. Translation gives CASSLDGVNTGELFF.

On this clonotype itself: An end of the junction differs from the germline gene, which may be a read error. This chain links TRBV2 with TRBJ1-4; TRBD1 matches 8 bases. Germline CDR1 is SNHLY and CDR2 is FYNNEI. The CDR3 covers 12 residues. In DNA form, the CDR3 reads TGTGCCAGCAGGGGACAGGACCCAATACTGGGGTTT. This translates into CASRGQDPILGF.

V and J are TRBV4-1 and TRBJ1-4; no clear D. Per germline, CDR1 MGHRA and CDR2 YSYEKL. The CDR3 sequence is 17 residues long. The germline V and J ends were trimmed by 1 base and 0 bases, with 12 bases remaining between them. This CDR3 reads CASSQVAVKATNEKLFF. The CDR3 DNA reads as TGCGCCAGCAGCCAAGTCGCAGTTAAGGCAACTAATGAAAAACTGTTTTTT.